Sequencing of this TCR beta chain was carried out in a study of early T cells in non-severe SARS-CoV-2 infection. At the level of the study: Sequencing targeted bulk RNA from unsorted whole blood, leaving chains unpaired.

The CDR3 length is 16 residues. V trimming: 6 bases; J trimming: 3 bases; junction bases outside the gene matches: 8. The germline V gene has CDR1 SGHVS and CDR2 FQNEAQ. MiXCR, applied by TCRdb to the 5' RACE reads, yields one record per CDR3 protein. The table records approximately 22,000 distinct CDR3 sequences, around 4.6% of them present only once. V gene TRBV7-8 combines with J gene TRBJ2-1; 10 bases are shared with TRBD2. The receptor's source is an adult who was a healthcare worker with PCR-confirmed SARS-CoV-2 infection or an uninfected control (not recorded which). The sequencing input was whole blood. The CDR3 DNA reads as TGTGCCAGCAGAACGAGCGGGGGGGTTGGCTACAATGAGCAGTTCTTC. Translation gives CASRTSGGVGYNEQFF.